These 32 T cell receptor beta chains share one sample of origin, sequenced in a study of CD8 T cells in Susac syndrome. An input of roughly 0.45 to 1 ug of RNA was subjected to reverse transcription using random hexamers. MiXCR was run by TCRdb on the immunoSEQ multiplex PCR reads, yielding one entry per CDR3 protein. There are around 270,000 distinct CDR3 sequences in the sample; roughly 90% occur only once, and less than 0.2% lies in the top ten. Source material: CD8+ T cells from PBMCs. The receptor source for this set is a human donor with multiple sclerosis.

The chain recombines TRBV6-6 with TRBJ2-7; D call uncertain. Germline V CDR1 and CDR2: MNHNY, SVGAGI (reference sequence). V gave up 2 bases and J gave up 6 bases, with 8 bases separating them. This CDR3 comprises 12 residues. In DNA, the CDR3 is TGTGCCAGCAGTTACGCCGGGCTCGAGCAGTACTTC. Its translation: CASSYAGLEQYF.

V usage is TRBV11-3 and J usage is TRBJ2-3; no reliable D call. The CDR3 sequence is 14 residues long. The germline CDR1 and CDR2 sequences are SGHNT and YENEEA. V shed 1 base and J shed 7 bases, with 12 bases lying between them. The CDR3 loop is CASSLGGIENTQYF. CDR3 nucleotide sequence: TGTGCCAGCAGCTTAGGAGGCATTGAGAATACGCAGTATTTT.

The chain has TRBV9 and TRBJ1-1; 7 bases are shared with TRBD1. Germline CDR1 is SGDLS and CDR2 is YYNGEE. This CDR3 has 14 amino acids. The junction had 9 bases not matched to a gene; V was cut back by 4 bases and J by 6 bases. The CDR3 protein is CASSPEGGSPEAFF. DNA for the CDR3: TGTGCCAGCAGCCCCGAAGGGGGCTCTCCTGAAGCTTTCTTT.

The CDR3 spells CASSSGLAGITGELFF. In DNA, the CDR3 is TGTGCCAGCAGCTCGGGACTAGCGGGGATCACCGGGGAGCTGTTTTTT. The chain is built from TRBV5-4 and TRBJ2-2; 13 bases are a match to TRBD2. This CDR3 is built from 16 residues. The ends lost 3 bases at V and 4 bases at J; junction bases unmatched: 3. From germline, CDR1 is SGHNT and CDR2 YYREEE (reference sequence).

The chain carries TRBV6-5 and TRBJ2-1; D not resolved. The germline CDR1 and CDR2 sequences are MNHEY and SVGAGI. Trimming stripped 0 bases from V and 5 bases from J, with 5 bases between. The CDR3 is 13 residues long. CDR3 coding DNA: TGTGCCAGCAGTTACTCTGCGAACAATGAGCAGTTCTTC. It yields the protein CASSYSANNEQFF.

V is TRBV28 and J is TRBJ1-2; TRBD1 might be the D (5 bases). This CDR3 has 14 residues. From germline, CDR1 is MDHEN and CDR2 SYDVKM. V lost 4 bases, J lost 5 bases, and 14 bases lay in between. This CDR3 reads CASSSQTDLYGYTF. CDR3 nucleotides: TGTGCCAGCAGTTCCCAGACAGATTTATATGGCTACACCTTC.

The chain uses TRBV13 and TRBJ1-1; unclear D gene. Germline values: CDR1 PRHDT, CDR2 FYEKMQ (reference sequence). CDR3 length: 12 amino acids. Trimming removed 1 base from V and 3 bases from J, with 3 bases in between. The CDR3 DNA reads TGTGCCAGCAGCTTAGAACACACTGAAGCTTTCTTT. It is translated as CASSLEHTEAFF.

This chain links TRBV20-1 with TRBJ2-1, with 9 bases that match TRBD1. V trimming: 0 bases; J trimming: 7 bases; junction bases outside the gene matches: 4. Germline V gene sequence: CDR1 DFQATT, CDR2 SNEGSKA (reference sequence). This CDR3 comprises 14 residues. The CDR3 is CSAREGQGGNEQFF. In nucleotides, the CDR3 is TGCAGTGCTAGAGAGGGACAGGGAGGGAATGAGCAGTTCTTC.

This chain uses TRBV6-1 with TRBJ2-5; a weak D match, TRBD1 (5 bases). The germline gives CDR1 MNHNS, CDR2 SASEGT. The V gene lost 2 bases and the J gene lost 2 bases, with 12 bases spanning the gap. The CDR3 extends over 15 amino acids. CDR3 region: CASSESAGQQETQYF. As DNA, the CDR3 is TGTGCCAGCAGTGAATCGGCAGGGCAGCAAGAGACCCAGTACTTC.

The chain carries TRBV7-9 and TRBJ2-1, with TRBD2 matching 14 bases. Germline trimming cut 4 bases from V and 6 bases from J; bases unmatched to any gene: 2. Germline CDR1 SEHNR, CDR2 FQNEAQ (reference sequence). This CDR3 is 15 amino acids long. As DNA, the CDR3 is TGTGCCAGCAGCTCGACTAGCGGGGGGGCCAATGAGCAGTTCTTC. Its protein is CASSSTSGGANEQFF. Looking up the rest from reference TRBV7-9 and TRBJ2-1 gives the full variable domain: DTGVSQNPRHKITKRGQNVTFRCDPISEHNRLYWYRQTLGQGPEFLTYFQNEAQLEKSRLLSDRFSAERPKGSFSTLEIQRTEQGDSAMYLCASSSTSGGANEQFFGPGTRLTVL.

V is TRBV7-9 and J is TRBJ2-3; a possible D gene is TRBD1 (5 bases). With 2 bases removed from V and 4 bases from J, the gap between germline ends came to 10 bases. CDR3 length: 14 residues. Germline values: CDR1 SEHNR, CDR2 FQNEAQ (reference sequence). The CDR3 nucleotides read TGTGCCAGCAGCTTAAGGCAGGGTGCAGATACGCAGTATTTT. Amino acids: CASSLRQGADTQYF.

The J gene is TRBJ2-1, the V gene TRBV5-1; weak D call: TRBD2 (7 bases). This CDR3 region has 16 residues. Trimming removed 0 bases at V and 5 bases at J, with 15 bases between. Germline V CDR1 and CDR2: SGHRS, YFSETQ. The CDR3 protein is CASSLVRGRWDNEQFF. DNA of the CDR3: TGCGCCAGCAGCTTGGTGCGGGGGCGTTGGGACAATGAGCAGTTCTTC.

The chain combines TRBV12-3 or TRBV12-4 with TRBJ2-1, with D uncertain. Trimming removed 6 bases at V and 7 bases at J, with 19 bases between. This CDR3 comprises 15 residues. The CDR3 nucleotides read TGTGCCAGCAGCCTGTCGCTAAGTACCCCAAATGAGCAGTTCTTC. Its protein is CASSLSLSTPNEQFF.

The CDR3 protein is CASSQVGWLVEQFF. The CDR3 DNA is TGCGCCAGCAGCCAAGTTGGGTGGCTGGTAGAGCAGTTCTTC. The gene calls are TRBV4-1 and TRBJ2-1; no definite D call. The CDR3 extends over 14 amino acids. CDR1 MGHRA and CDR2 YSYEKL come from the germline V gene. Trimming cost V 1 base and J 10 bases, with 14 bases left between them.

CDR3 protein: CSARPQTTYEQYF. In nucleotides, the CDR3 is TGCAGTGCTAGACCTCAAACTACCTACGAGCAGTACTTC. V and J are TRBV20-1 and TRBJ2-7; no firm D call. Trimming removed 2 bases from V and 2 bases from J, with 10 bases in between. The CDR3 has 13 amino acids. Germline CDR1 DFQATT, CDR2 SNEGSKA (reference sequence).

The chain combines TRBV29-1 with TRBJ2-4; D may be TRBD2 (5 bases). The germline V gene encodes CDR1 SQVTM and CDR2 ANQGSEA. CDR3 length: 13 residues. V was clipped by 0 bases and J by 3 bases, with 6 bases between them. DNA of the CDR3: TGCAGCGTTGAAGAGGAGGACAAAAACATTCAGTACTTC. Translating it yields CSVEEEDKNIQYF.

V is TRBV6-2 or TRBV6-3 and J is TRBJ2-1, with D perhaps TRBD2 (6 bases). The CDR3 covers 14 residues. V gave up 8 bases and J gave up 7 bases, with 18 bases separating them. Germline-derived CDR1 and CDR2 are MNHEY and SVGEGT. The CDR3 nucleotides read TGTGCCAGCTCGGAGGGAGGAGTATGGAATGAGCAGTTCTTC. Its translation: CASSEGGVWNEQFF.

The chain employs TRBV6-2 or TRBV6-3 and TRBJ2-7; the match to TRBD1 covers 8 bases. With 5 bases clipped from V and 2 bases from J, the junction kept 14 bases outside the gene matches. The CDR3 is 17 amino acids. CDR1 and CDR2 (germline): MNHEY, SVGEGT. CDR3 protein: CASSPILRTGPTYEQYF. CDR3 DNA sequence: TGTGCCAGCAGTCCAATCCTCAGGACAGGGCCCACCTACGAGCAGTACTTC.

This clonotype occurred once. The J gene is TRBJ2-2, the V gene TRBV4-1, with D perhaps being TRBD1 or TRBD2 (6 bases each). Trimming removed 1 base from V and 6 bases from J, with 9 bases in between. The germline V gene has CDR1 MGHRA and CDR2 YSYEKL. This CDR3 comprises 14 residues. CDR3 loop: CASSQVEGAGELFF. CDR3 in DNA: TGCGCCAGCAGCCAAGTGGAGGGGGCCGGGGAGCTGTTTTTT.

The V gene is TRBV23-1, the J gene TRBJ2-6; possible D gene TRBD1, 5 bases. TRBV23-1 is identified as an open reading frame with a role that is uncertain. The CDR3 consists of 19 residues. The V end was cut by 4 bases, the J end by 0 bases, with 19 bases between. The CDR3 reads CASSRETGHPSSGANVLTF. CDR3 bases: TGCGCCAGCAGTCGCGAAACCGGACATCCTAGCTCTGGGGCCAACGTCCTGACTTTC.

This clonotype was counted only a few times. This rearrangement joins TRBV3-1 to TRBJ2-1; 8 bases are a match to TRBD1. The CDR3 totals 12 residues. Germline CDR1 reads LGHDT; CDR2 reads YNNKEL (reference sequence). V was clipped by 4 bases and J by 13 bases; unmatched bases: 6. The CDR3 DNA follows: TGTGCCAGCAGCCCAGACAGGGGAGGACAGTTCTTC. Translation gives CASSPDRGGQFF.

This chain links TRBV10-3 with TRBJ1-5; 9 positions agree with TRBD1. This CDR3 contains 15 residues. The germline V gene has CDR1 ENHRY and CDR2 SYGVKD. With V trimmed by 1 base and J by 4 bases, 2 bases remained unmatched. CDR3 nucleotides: TGTGCCATCAGTGAGTTTGACAGGGGGAATCAGCCCCAGCATTTT. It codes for CAISEFDRGNQPQHF.

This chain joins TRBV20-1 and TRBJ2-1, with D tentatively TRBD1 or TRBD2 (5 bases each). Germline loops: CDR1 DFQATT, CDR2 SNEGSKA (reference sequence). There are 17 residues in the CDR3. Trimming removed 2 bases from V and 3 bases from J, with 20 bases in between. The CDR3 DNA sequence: TGCAGTGCTAGACCCAAATTCCGGGACGCAAACTACAATGAGCAGTTCTTC. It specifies CSARPKFRDANYNEQFF.

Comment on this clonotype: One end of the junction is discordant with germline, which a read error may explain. The CDR3 nucleotides read TGCGCCAGCAGCCAAACTCAGGGGTGGTTGGACACTGAAGCCTTCTTT. Translated, it gives CASSQTQGWLDTEAFF. J is TRBJ1-1 and V is TRBV4-1; a weak D match, TRBD1 (6 bases). The CDR3 runs 16 residues. Germline CDR1 MGHRA, CDR2 YSYEKL.

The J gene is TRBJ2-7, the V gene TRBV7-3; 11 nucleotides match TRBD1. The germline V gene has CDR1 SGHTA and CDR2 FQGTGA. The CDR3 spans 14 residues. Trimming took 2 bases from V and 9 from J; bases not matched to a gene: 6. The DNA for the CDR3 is TGTGCCAGCAGCTTAGGAGGACAGGGGGCAGTGCAGTACTTC. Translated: CASSLGGQGAVQYF.

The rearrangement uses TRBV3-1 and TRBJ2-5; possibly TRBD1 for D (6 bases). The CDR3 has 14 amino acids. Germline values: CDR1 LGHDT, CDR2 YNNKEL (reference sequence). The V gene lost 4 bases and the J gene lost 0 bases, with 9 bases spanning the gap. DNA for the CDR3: TGTGCCAGCAGCCTGAGACAGGACCAAGAGACCCAGTACTTC. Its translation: CASSLRQDQETQYF.

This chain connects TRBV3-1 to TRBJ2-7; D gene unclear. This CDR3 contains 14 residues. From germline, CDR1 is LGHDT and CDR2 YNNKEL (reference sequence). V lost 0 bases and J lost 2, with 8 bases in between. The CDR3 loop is CASSQDVRAYEQYF. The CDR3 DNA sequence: TGTGCCAGCAGCCAAGATGTCAGAGCCTACGAGCAGTACTTC.

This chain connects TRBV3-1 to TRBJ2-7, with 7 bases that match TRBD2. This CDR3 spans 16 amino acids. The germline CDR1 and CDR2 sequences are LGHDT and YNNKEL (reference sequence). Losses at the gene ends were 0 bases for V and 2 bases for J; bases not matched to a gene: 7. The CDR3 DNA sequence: TGTGCCAGCAGCCAAGATTGGGGGGGAACCCCCTACGAGCAGTACTTC. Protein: CASSQDWGGTPYEQYF.

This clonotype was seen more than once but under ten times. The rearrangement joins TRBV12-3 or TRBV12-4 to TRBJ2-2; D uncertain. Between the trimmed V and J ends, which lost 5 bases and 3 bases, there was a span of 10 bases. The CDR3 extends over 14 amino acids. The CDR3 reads CASSPSGHTGELFF. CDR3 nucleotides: TGTGCCAGCAGTCCTTCTGGCCACACCGGGGAGCTGTTTTTT.

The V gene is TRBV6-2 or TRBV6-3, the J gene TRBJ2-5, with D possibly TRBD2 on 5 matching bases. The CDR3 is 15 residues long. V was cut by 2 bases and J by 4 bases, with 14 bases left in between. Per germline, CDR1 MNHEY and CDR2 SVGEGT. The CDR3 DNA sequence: TGTGCCAGCAGTTACAGTGAGGGTCATGGAGAGACCCAGTACTTC. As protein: CASSYSEGHGETQYF.

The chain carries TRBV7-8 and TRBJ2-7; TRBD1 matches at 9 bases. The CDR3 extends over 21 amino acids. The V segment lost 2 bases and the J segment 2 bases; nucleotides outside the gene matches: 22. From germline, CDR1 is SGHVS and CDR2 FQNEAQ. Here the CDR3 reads CASSLPRVGQGGRLSPYEQYF. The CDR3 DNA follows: TGTGCCAGCAGCTTACCCCGGGTGGGACAGGGAGGGAGATTGAGCCCCTACGAGCAGTACTTC.

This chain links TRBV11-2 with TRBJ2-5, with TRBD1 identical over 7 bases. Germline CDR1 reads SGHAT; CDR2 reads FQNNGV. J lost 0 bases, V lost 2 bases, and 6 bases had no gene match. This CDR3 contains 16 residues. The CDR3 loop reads CASSLLGTVYQETQYF. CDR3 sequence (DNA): TGTGCCAGCAGCTTATTGGGGACAGTGTACCAAGAGACCCAGTACTTC.